The 21 T cell receptor beta chains reported below all come from one sample, sequenced in a study of cytomegalovirus exposure and HLA in healthy donors. Some clones are missing from TCRdb's copy, which holds only in-frame ones; the method was immunoSEQ multiplex PCR. The sample has more than 300,000 clones, 86% seen once. Sequencing used PBMCs. These receptor sequences come from a woman between 18 and 29 years old in good health and CMV-seronegative.

The chain joins TRBV10-3 to TRBJ2-7; TRBD1 matches at 9 bases. Per the germline V gene, CDR1 is ENHRY and CDR2 is SYGVKD. The CDR3 has 15 residues. The ends lost 3 bases at V and 7 bases at J; junction bases unmatched: 10. The CDR3: CAISEAGTGRWEQYF. CDR3 bases: TGTGCCATCAGTGAAGCCGGGACAGGGAGGTGGGAGCAGTACTTC.

In this sample, this clone turned up a few times. This rearrangement joins TRBV28 to TRBJ1-5; D ambiguous. The CDR3 has 13 residues. Germline values: CDR1 MDHEN, CDR2 SYDVKM. The V end was cut by 6 bases, the J end by 6 bases, with 12 bases between. Written as DNA, the CDR3 is TGTGCCAGCAGGGCCCCGGCTAGTCAGCCCCAGCATTTT. Protein: CASRAPASQPQHF.

This clone has only a few counts. V usage is TRBV19 and J usage is TRBJ1-5; perhaps TRBD1 as D (6 bases). CDR3 length: 16 residues. Trimming took off 4 bases at V and 6 bases at J, with 19 bases between the two ends. In germline, CDR1 is LNHDA, CDR2 SQIVND (reference sequence). CDR3 region: CASSTFGTPGGQPQHF. The DNA for the CDR3 is TGTGCCAGTAGTACCTTCGGGACACCGGGGGGTCAGCCCCAGCATTTT.

In nucleotides, the CDR3 is TGTGCCAGCAGCCCAGGGAACGAGCAGTACTTC. Translating it yields CASSPGNEQYF. The J gene is TRBJ2-7, the V gene TRBV6-5; the D gene is possibly TRBD1 (5 bases). CDR1 MNHEY and CDR2 SVGAGI come from the germline V gene. The V end was cut by 6 bases, the J end by 5 bases, with 8 bases between. This CDR3 has 11 residues.

This clone appeared a few times. The chain couples TRBV13 to TRBJ2-2; tentative D call: TRBD2 (5 bases). Per the germline V gene, CDR1 is PRHDT and CDR2 is FYEKMQ (reference sequence). V gave up 8 bases and J gave up 4 bases, with 14 bases separating them. The CDR3 runs to 14 residues. The CDR3 spells CASGERSSTGELFF. The CDR3 coding sequence is TGTGCCAGCGGGGAGAGGTCGAGCACCGGGGAGCTGTTTTTT.

This rearrangement joins TRBV18 to TRBJ2-7; 8 bases line up with TRBD1. Germline-derived CDR1 and CDR2 are KGHSH and LQKENI. The CDR3 loop spans 17 amino acids. The J segment lost 0 bases and the V segment lost 0 bases, leaving 7 bases of the junction unmatched. This CDR3 is CASSPPLGQASSYEQYF. The CDR3 nucleotides read TGTGCCAGCTCACCACCGTTGGGACAGGCGAGCTCCTACGAGCAGTACTTC.

The chain carries TRBV7-9 and TRBJ2-7; 9 bases align to TRBD1. The germline V gene encodes CDR1 SEHNR and CDR2 FQNEAQ (reference sequence). The trim removed 2 bases at V and 3 bases at J, leaving 8 bases unmatched. This CDR3 spans 16 amino acids. The CDR3 DNA reads as TGTGCCAGCAGCTTACTCTCGGGACAGGGAGTCTACGAGCAGTACTTC. Translating it yields CASSLLSGQGVYEQYF. Complete variable domain (other parts from reference TRBV7-9 and TRBJ2-7): DTGVSQNPRHKITKRGQNVTFRCDPISEHNRLYWYRQTLGQGPEFLTYFQNEAQLEKSRLLSDRFSAERPKGSFSTLEIQRTEQGDSAMYLCASSLLSGQGVYEQYFGPGTRLTVT.

This chain joins TRBV6-5 and TRBJ2-1; 8 nucleotides align to TRBD2. With V trimmed by 2 bases and J by 11 bases, 11 bases remained unmatched. Germline V gives CDR1 MNHEY, CDR2 SVGAGI. CDR3 length: 15 amino acids. CDR3 in DNA: TGTGCCAGCAGTTACGGACCGACCGGGACTAGAAAGCAGTTCTTC. Its translation: CASSYGPTGTRKQFF.

The rearrangement uses TRBV6-1 and TRBJ2-7; TRBD1 is a possible D gene (6 bases). The CDR3 runs 12 residues. Germline CDR1 MNHNS, CDR2 SASEGT. Trimming cost V 10 bases and J 3 bases, with 13 bases left between them. CDR3 in DNA: TGTGCCACGGGGACATTCAGCTACGAGCAGTACTTC. Translation gives CATGTFSYEQYF.

J is TRBJ2-3 and V is TRBV11-2; 13 bases map to TRBD2. Per germline, CDR1 SGHAT and CDR2 FQNNGV. The CDR3 has 18 amino acids. J lost 2 bases, V lost 5 bases, and 10 bases had no gene match. This chain's CDR3 is CASSPGGTSGMATDTQYF. The CDR3 DNA sequence: TGTGCCAGCAGCCCAGGTGGGACTAGCGGGATGGCCACAGATACGCAGTATTTT.

The rearrangement joins TRBV28 to TRBJ2-7, with TRBD1 as a possible D gene (5 bases). V lost 10 bases to trimming and J lost 2 bases, with 21 bases between them. Germline assignment: CDR1 MDHEN and CDR2 SYDVKM. The CDR3 length is 15 residues. CDR3 bases: TGTGCCACCACGGAAGGTCCAGGGCGAGCCTACGAGCAGTACTTC. Translating gives CATTEGPGRAYEQYF.

This clone was seen only a few times. The chain combines TRBV5-6 with TRBJ1-3; a possible D gene is TRBD1 (5 bases). CDR3 length: 15 amino acids. Trimming pared 4 bases from V and 0 bases from J, leaving 11 bases between. Germline values: CDR1 SGHDT, CDR2 YYEEEE. The CDR3, as DNA: TGTGCCAGCAGCGTCGACAGCTCCTCTGGAAACACCATATATTTT. This translates into CASSVDSSSGNTIYF.

The chain has TRBV6-6 and TRBJ2-1; a weak D match, TRBD1 (6 bases). The germline V gene encodes CDR1 MNHNY and CDR2 SVGAGI (reference sequence). V dropped 5 bases and J dropped 0 bases, with 11 bases sitting between them. CDR3 size: 15 residues. CDR3 in DNA: TGTGCCAGCAGTAAAGACAGGAGCTCCTACAATGAGCAGTTCTTC. Its protein is CASSKDRSSYNEQFF.

The chain is built from TRBV7-6 and TRBJ2-1, with D maybe TRBD1 (6 bases). Germline V lookup: CDR1 SGHVS, CDR2 FNYEAQ. The CDR3 loop spans 12 amino acids. Trimming removed 6 bases from V and 7 bases from J, with 10 bases in between. In DNA form, the CDR3 reads TGTGCCAGCAGGCCAACAGGGAATGAGCAGTTCTTC. It encodes CASRPTGNEQFF.

J is TRBJ1-2 and V is TRBV4-3, with TRBD1 matching over 7 bases. Per the germline V gene, CDR1 is LGHNA and CDR2 is YSLEER. After removal of 6 bases from V and 7 bases from J, the junction contained 11 bases not matched to a gene. This CDR3 has 14 amino acids. CDR3 bases: TGCGCCAGCAGTTTTTCGAACAGGGGTGGTGGCTACACCTTC. This gives the protein CASSFSNRGGGYTF.

This clone was observed a single time. The rearrangement links TRBV2 to TRBJ1-1, with D tentatively TRBD1 (5 bases). V shed 1 base and J shed 5 bases, with 17 bases lying between them. Germline CDR1 is SNHLY and CDR2 is FYNNEI. This CDR3 spans 16 amino acids. The CDR3 here is CASSEEGPRVGTEAFF. CDR3 nucleotides: TGTGCCAGCAGTGAAGAAGGTCCCAGGGTAGGAACTGAAGCTTTCTTT.

This chain links TRBV7-8 with TRBJ2-7; D is possibly TRBD1 (5 bases). Deletions cut 0 bases from V and 4 bases from J, with 7 bases between. This CDR3 is built from 13 residues. Germline lookup yields CDR1 SGHVS and CDR2 FQNEAQ. DNA for the CDR3: TGTGCCAGCAGCTTAGCTACAGGTTACGAGCAGTACTTC. Translating gives CASSLATGYEQYF.

The chain employs TRBV4-3 and TRBJ2-3, with 7 bases that match TRBD1. Germline V gene sequence: CDR1 LGHNA, CDR2 YSLEER. The CDR3 runs to 15 residues. The V segment lost 3 bases and the J segment 1 base; nucleotides outside the gene matches: 4. CDR3 sequence reads: CASSQTGSGTDTQYF. The CDR3 coding sequence is TGCGCCAGCAGCCAGACAGGGTCCGGCACAGATACGCAGTATTTT.

This clone occurred once. The rearrangement links TRBV4-2 to TRBJ2-1; 8 bases line up with TRBD1. V shed 0 bases and J 6 bases; nucleotides not matched to a gene: 7. CDR1 and CDR2 (germline): LGHNA, YNFKEQ. This CDR3 spans 16 amino acids. The CDR3 is CASSQDIQGARNEQFF. The CDR3 DNA reads TGTGCCAGCAGCCAAGATATCCAGGGGGCACGCAATGAGCAGTTCTTC.

CDR3: CASSFLQGEAFF. The CDR3 DNA reads as TGTGCCAGCAGCTTTCTACAGGGTGAAGCTTTCTTT. This chain uses TRBV5-8 with TRBJ1-1; D may be TRBD1 (6 bases). The CDR3 extends over 12 amino acids. V was shortened by 2 bases and J by 7 bases, with 9 bases between the two germline ends. CDR1 is SGHTS and CDR2 is YDEGEE in the germline V gene.

The chain links TRBV12-5 to TRBJ1-1; D call uncertain. V shed 6 bases and J shed 0 bases, with 8 bases lying between them. Germline V gene sequence: CDR1 LGHNT, CDR2 FRNRAP. The CDR3 runs to 13 residues. As DNA, the CDR3 is TGTGCTAGTGGCAAAGAGATGAACACTGAAGCTTTCTTT. Its protein is CASGKEMNTEAFF.